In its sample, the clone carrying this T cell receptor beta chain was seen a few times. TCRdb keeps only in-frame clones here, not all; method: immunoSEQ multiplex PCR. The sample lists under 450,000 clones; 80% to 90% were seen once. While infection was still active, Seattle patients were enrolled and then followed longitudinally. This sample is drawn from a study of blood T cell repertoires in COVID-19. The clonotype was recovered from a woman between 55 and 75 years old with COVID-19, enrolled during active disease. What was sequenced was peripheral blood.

In DNA, the CDR3 is TGTGCCAGCAGTTCGGGACAGGGGGAGAACGAGCAGTACTTC. It is translated as CASSSGQGENEQYF. The chain is built from TRBV27 and TRBJ2-7; TRBD1 matches at 11 bases. Germline V CDR1 and CDR2: MNHEY, SMNVEV (reference sequence). V lost 4 bases and J lost 5; bases outside the gene matches: 4. The CDR3 extends over 14 amino acids.